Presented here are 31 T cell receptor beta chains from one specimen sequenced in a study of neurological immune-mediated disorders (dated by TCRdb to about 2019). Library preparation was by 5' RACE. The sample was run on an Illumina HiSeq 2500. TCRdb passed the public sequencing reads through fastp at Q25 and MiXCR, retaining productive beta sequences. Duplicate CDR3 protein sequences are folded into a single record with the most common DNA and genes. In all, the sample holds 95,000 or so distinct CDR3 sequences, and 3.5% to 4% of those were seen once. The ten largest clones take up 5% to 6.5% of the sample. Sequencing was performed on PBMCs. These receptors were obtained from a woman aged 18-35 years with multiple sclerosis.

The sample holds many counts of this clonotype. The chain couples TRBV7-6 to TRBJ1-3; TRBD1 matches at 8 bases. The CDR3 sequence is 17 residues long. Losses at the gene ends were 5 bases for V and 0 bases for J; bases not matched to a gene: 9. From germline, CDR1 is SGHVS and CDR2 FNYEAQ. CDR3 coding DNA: TGTGCCAGCAGCCCTGAGGACAGGGCTCCCTCTGGAAACACCATATATTTT. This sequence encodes CASSPEDRAPSGNTIYF.

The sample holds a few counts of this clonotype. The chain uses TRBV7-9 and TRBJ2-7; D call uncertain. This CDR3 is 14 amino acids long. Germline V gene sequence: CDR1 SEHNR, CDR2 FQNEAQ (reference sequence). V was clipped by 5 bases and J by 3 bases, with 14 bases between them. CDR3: CASSPRRDSYEQYF. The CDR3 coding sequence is TGTGCCAGCAGCCCCCGTCGAGATAGCTACGAGCAGTACTTC.

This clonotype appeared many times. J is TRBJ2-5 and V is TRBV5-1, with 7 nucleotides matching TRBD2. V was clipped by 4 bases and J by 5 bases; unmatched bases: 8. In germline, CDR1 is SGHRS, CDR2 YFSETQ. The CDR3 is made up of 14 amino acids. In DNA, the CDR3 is TGCGCCAGCAGCGCGGGAGTAGCGTCGGAGACCCAGTACTTC. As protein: CASSAGVASETQYF.

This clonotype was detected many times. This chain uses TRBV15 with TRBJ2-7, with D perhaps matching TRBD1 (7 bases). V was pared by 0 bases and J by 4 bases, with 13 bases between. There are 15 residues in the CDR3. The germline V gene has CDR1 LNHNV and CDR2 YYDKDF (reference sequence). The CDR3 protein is CATSRDQTGRYEQYF. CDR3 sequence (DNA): TGTGCCACCAGCAGAGATCAGACAGGGAGGTACGAGCAGTACTTC.

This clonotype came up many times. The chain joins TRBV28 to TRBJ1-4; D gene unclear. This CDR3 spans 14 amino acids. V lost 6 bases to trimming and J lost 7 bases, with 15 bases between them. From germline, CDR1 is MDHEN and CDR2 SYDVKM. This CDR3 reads CASRPMGHGEKLFF. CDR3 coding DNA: TGTGCCAGCAGACCTATGGGTCACGGTGAAAAACTGTTTTTT.

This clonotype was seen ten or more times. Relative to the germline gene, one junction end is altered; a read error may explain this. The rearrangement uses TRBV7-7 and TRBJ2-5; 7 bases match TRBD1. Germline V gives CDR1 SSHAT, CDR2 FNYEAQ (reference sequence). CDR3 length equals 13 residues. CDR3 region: CASSPGTEGPQYF. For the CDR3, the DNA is TGTGCTAGCAGCCCCGGGACAGAGGGGCCCCAGTACTTC.

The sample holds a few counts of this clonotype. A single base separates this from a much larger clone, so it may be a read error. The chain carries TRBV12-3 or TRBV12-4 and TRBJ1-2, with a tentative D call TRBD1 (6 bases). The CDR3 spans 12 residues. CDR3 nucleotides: TGTGACAGCAGTTTCGGGGGGCAAGGCTACACCTTC. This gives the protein CDSSFGGQGYTF.

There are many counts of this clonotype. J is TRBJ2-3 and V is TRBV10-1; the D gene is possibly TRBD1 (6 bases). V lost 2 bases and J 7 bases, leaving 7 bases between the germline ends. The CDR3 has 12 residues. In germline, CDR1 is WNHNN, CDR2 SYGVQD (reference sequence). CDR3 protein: CASSETGYTQYF. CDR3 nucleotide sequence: TGCGCCAGCAGTGAGACAGGGTATACGCAGTATTTT.

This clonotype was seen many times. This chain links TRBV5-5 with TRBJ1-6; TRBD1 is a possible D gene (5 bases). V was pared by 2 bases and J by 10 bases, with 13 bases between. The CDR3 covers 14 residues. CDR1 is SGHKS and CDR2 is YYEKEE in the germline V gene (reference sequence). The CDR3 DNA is TGTGCCAGCAGCTTTTCGGGGGGTGACTCACCCCTCCACTTT. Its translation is CASSFSGGDSPLHF.

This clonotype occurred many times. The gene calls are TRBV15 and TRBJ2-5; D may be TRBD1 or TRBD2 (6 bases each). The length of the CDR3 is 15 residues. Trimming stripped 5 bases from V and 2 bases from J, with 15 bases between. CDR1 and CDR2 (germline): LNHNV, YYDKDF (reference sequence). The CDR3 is CATSPEGDLQETQYF. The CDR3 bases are TGTGCCACCAGCCCTGAGGGGGACTTACAAGAGACCCAGTACTTC.

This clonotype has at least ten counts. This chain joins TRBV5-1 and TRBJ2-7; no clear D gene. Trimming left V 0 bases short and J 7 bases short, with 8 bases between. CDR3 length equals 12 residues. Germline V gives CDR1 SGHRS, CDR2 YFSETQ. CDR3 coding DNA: TGCGCCAGCAGCTTGGAAGGGTGGGAGCAGTACTTC. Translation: CASSLEGWEQYF.

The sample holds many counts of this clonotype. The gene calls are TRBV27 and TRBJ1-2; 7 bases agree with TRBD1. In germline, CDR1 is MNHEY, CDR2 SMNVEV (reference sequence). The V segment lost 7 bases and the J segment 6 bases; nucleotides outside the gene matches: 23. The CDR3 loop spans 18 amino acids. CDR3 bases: TGTGCCAGCAACCCCGGACTGCTAAACAGGGGAGAACAAAATGGCTACACCTTC. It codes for CASNPGLLNRGEQNGYTF.

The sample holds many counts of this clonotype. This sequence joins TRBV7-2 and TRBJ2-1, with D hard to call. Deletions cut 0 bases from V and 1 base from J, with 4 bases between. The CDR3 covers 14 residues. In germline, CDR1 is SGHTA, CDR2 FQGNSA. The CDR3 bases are TGTGCCAGCAGCTTAGCGGGATCCTACAATGAGCAGTTCTTC. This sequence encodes CASSLAGSYNEQFF.

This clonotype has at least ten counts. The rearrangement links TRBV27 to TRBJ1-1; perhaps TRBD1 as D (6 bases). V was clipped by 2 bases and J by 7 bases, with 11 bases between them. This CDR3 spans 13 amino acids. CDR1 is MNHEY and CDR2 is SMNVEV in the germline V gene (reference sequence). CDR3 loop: CASSLPGGGEAFF. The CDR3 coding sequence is TGTGCCAGCAGTTTACCCGGGGGCGGTGAAGCTTTCTTT.

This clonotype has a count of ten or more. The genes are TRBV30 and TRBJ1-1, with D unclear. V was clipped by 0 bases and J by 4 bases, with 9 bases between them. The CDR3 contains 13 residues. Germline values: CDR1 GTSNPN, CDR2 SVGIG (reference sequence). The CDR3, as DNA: TGTGCCTGGAGTGTGGGGATCGGCACTGAAGCTTTCTTT. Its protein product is CAWSVGIGTEAFF.

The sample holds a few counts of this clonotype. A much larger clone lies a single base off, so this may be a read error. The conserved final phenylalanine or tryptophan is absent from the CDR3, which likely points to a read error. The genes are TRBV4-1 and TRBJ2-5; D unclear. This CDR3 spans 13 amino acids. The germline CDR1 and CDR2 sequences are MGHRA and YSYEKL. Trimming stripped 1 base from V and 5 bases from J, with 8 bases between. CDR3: CASSQAGPETQYC. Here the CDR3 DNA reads TGCGCCAGCAGCCAAGCAGGTCCGGAGACCCAGTACTGC.

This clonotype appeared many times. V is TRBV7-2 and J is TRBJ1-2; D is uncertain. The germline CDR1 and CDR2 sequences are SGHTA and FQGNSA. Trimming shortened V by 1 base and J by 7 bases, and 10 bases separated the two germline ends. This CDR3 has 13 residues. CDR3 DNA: TGTGCCAGCAGCTTAGTGGGGTTTCTTGGCTACACCTTC. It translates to CASSLVGFLGYTF.

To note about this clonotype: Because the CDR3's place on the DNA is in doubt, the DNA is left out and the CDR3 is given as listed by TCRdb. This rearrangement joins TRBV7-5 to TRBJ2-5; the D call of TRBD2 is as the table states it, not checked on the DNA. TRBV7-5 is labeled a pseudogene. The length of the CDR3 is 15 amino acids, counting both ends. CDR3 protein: CISVSEATSGETQYF.

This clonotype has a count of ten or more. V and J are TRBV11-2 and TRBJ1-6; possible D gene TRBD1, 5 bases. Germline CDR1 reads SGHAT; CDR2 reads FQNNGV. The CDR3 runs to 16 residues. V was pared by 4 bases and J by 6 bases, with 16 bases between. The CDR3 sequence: CASSSLMRGRNSPLHF. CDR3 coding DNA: TGTGCCAGCAGCTCCCTCATGAGGGGACGTAATTCACCCCTCCACTTT.

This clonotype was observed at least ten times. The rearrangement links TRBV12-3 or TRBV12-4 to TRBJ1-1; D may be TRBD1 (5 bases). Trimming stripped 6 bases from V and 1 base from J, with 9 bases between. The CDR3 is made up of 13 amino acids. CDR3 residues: CASSLGTNTEAFF. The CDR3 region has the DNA TGTGCCAGCAGCCTGGGGACGAACACTGAAGCTTTCTTT.

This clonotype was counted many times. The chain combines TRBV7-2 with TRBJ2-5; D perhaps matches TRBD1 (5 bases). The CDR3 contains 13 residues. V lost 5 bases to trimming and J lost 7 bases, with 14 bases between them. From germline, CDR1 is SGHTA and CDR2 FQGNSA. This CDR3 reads CASSPSVQGTQYF. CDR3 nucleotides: TGTGCCAGCAGCCCTTCGGTCCAGGGGACCCAGTACTTC.

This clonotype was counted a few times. As DNA, the CDR3 is TGCGCCACCGGACTAGGTGGTTCCAGCGAGCAGTACTTC. Protein sequence: CATGLGGSSEQYF. The genes are TRBV10-2 and TRBJ2-7; 7 positions match TRBD2. From germline, CDR1 is WSHSY and CDR2 SAAADI. This CDR3 is 13 amino acids long. Trimming cost V 10 bases and J 6 bases; bases outside gene matches: 12.

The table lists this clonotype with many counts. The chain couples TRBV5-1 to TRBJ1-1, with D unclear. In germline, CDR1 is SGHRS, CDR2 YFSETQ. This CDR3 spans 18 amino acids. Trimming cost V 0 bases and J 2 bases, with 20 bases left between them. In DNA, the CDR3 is TGCGCCAGCAGCTTGGATCCGGAAGGGTCAGGAGGAAACACTGAAGCTTTCTTT. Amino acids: CASSLDPEGSGGNTEAFF.

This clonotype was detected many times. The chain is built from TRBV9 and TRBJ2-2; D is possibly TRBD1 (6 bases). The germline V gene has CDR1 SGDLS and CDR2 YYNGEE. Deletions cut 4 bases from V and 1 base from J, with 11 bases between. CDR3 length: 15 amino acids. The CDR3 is CASSPGARNTGELFF. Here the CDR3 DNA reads TGTGCCAGCAGCCCAGGGGCGCGGAACACCGGGGAGCTGTTTTTT.

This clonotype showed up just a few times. In nucleotides, the CDR3 is TGTGCCAGCAGCTTCCGGACCCCAAACTACGAGCAGTACTTC. Translation: CASSFRTPNYEQYF. The chain carries TRBV7-2 and TRBJ2-7, with D unresolved. The V end was cut by 3 bases, the J end by 3 bases, with 12 bases between. Germline loops: CDR1 SGHTA, CDR2 FQGNSA. This CDR3 has 14 amino acids.

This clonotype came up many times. The CDR3 bases are TGCGCCAGCAGTCCGTCGGGGAAGACTGAAGCTTTCTTT. It translates to CASSPSGKTEAFF. J is TRBJ1-1 and V is TRBV5-1; the D is unclear. CDR1 and CDR2 (germline): SGHRS, YFSETQ. The CDR3 is 13 amino acids. The V gene lost 5 bases and the J gene lost 5 bases, with 13 bases spanning the gap.

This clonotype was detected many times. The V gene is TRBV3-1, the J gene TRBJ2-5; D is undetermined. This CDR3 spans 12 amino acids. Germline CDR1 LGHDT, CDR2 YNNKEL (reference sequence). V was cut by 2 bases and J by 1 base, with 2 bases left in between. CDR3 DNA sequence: TGTGCCAGCAGCCAATCCCAAGAGACCCAGTACTTC. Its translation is CASSQSQETQYF.

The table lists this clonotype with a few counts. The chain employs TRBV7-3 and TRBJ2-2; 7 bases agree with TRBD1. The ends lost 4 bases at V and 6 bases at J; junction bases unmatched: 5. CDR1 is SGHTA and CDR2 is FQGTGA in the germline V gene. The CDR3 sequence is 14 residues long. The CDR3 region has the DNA TGTGCCAGCAGCTCGGGACAGTGGCCCGGGGAGCTGTTTTTT. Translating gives CASSSGQWPGELFF.

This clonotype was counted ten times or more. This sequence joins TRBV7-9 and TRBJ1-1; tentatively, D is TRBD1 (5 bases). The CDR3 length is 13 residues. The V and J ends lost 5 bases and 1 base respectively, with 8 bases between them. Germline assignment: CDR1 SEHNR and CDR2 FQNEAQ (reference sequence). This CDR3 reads CASSITGNTEAFF. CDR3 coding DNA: TGTGCCAGCAGCATTACAGGGAACACTGAAGCTTTCTTT. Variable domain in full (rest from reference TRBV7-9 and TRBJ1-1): DTGVSQNPRHKITKRGQNVTFRCDPISEHNRLYWYRQTLGQGPEFLTYFQNEAQLEKSRLLSDRFSAERPKGSFSTLEIQRTEQGDSAMYLCASSITGNTEAFFGQGTRLTVV.

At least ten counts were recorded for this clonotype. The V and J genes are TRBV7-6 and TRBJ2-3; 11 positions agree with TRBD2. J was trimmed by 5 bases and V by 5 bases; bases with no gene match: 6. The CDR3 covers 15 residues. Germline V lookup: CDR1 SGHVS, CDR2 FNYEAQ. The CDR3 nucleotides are TGTGCCAGCAGCGTCATCGGGACTAGCGGAGATACGCAGTATTTT. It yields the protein CASSVIGTSGDTQYF.

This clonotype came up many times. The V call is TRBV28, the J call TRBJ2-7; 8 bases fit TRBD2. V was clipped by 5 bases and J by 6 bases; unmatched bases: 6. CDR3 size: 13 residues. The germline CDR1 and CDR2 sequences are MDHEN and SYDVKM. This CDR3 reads CASSPGLAGEQYF. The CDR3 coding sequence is TGTGCCAGCAGTCCCGGACTAGCAGGCGAGCAGTACTTC.